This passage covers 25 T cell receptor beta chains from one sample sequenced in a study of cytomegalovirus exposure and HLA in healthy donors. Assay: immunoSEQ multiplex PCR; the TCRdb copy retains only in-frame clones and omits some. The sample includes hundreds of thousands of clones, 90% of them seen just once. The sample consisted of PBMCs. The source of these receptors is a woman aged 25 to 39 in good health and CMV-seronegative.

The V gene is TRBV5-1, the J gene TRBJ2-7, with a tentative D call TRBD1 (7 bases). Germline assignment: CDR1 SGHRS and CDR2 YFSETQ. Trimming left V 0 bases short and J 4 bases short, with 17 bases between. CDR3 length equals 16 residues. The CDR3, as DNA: TGCGCCAGCAGCTTGGGTGCGGAGGGGGCGCGTTACGAGCAGTACTTC. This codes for CASSLGAEGARYEQYF.

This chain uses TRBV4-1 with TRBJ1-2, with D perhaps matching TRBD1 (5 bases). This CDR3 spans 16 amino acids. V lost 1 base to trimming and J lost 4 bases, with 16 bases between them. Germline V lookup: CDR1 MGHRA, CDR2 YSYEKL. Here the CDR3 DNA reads TGCGCCAGCAGCCAAGCACCACCTGGGGGGGTCTATGGCTACACCTTC. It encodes CASSQAPPGGVYGYTF.

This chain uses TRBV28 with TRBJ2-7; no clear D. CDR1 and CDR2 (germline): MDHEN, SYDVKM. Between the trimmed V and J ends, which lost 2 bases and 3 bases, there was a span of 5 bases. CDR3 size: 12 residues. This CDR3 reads CASSLRNYEQYF. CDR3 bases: TGTGCCAGCAGTTTACGGAACTACGAGCAGTACTTC.

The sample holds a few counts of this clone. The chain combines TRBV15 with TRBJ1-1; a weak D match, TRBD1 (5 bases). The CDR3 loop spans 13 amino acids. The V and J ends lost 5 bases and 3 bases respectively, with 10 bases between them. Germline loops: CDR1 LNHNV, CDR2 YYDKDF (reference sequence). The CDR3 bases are TGTGCCACCAGCCCCAGGGCGGACACTGAAGCTTTCTTT. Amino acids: CATSPRADTEAFF.

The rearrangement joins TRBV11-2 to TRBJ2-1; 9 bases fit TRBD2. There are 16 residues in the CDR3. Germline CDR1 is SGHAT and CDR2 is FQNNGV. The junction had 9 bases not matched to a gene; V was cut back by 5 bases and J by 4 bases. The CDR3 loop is CASSQPGTSKYNEQFF. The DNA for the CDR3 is TGTGCCAGCAGCCAACCGGGGACTAGCAAATACAATGAGCAGTTCTTC.

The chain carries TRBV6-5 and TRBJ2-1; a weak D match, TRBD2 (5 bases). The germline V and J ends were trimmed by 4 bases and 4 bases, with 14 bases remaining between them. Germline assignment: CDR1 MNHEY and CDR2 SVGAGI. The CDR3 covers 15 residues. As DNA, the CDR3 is TGTGCCAGCAGTTTGATGAATAGGGAGTACAATGAGCAGTTCTTC. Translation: CASSLMNREYNEQFF.

The CDR3 protein is CASIASSSLGGNEQFF. The CDR3 coding sequence is TGTGCCAGCATCGCATCCTCTAGCTTGGGTGGCAATGAGCAGTTCTTC. The gene calls are TRBV25-1 and TRBJ2-1, with a weak D call TRBD2 (5 bases). Germline assignment: CDR1 MGHDK and CDR2 SYGVNS. The V end lost 7 bases, the J end lost 6 bases, and 22 bases lay between the germline ends. The CDR3 sequence is 16 residues long.

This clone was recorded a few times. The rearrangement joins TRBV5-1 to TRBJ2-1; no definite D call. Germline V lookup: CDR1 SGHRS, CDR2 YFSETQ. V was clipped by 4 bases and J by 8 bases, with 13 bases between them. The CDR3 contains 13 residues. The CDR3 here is CASSQAPGYEQFF. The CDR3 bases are TGCGCCAGCAGCCAGGCGCCGGGCTATGAGCAGTTCTTC.

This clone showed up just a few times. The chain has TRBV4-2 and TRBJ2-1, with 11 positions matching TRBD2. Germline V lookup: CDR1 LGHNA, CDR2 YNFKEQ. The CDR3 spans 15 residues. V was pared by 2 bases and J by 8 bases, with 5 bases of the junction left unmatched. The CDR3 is CASSQPLAGGDEQFF. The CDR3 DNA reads TGTGCCAGCAGCCAACCTCTAGCGGGGGGAGATGAGCAGTTCTTC.

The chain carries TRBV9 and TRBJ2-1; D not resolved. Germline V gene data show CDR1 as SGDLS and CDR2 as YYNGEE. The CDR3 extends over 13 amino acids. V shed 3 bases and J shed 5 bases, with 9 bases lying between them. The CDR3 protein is CASSALTNNEQFF. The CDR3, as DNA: TGTGCCAGCAGCGCCCTAACCAACAATGAGCAGTTCTTC.

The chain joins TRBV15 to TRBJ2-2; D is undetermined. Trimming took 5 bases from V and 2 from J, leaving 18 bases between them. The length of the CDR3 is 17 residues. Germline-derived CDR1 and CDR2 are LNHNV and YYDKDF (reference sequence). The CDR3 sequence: CATSFLGSQSNTGELFF. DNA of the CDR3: TGTGCCACCAGCTTCTTGGGCAGCCAAAGTAACACCGGGGAGCTGTTTTTT.

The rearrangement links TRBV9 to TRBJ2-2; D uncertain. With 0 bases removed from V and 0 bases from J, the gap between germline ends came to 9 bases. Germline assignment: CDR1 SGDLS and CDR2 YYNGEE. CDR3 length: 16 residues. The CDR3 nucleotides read TGTGCCAGCAGCGTAGTCGCGGATCCGAACACCGGGGAGCTGTTTTTT. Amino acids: CASSVVADPNTGELFF.

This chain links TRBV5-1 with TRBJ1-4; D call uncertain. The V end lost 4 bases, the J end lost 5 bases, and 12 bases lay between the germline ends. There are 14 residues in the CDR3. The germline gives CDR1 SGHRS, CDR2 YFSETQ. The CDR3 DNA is TGCGCCAGCAGCCCCCCGACGGGGAATGAAAAACTGTTTTTT. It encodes CASSPPTGNEKLFF.

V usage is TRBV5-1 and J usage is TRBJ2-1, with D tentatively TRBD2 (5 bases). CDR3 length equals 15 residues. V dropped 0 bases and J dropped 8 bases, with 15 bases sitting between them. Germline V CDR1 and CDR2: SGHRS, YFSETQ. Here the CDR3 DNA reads TGCGCCAGCAGCTTGGCCACTAGAGGCAACGATGAGCAGTTCTTC. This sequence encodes CASSLATRGNDEQFF.

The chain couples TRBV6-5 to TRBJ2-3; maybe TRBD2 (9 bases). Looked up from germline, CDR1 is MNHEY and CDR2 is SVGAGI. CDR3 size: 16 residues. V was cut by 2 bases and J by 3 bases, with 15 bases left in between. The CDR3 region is CASSYPSGTGTDTQYF. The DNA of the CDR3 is TGTGCCAGCAGTTACCCTAGCGGGACAGGTACAGATACGCAGTATTTT.

CDR3 region: CASSQEKGGADEQYF. CDR3 in DNA: TGCGCCAGCAGCCAAGAGAAAGGGGGAGCCGACGAGCAGTACTTC. The rearrangement joins TRBV4-3 to TRBJ2-7; a weak D match, TRBD1 (6 bases). From germline, CDR1 is LGHNA and CDR2 YSLEER. This CDR3 region has 15 residues. The germline V and J ends were trimmed by 0 bases and 5 bases, with 14 bases remaining between them.

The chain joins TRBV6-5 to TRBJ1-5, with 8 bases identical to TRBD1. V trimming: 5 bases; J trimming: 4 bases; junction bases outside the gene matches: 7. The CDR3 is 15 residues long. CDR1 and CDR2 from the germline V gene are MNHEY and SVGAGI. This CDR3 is CASSLDREGNQPQHF. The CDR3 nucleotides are TGTGCCAGCAGTCTGGACAGGGAGGGAAATCAGCCCCAGCATTTT.

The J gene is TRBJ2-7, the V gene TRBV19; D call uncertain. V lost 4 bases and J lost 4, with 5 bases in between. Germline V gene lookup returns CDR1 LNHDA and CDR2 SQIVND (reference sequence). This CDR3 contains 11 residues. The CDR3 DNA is TGTGCCAGTAGTAACCAGTACGAGCAGTACTTC. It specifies CASSNQYEQYF.

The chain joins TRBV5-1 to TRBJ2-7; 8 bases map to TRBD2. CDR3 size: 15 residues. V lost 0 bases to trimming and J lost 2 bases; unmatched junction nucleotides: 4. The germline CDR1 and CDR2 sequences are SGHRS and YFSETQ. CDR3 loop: CASSLEGRGAYEQYF. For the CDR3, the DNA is TGCGCCAGCAGCTTGGAGGGGCGGGGGGCCTACGAGCAGTACTTC.

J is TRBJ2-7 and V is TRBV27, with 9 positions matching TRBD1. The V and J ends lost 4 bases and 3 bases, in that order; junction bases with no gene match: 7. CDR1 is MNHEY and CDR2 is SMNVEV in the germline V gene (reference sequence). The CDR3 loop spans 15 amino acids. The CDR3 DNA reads TGTGCCAGCAGTTGGGGCCCGGGACAGGGCTACGAGCAGTACTTC. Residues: CASSWGPGQGYEQYF.

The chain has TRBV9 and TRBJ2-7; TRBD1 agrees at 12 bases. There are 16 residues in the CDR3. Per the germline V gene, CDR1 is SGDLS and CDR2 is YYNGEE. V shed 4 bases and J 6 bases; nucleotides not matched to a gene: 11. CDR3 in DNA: TGTGCCAGCAGCCCTGACCGGGGACAGGGGGCCAGCGAGCAGTACTTC. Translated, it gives CASSPDRGQGASEQYF.

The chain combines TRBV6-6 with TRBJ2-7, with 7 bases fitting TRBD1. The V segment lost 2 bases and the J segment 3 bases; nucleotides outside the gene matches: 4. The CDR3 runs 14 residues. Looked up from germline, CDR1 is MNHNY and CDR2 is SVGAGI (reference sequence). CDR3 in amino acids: CASSYRTGDYEQYF. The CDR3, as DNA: TGTGCCAGCAGTTACAGGACAGGCGACTACGAGCAGTACTTC.

CDR3 sequence: CASSLNGGDEAFF. For the CDR3, the DNA is TGTGCCAGCAGCTTAAACGGGGGCGATGAAGCTTTCTTT. The chain is built from TRBV7-2 and TRBJ1-1, with a weak D call TRBD1 (6 bases). Germline CDR1 reads SGHTA; CDR2 reads FQGNSA. The CDR3 spans 13 residues. The ends were cut back, 2 bases at V and 7 bases at J, with 11 bases in the middle.

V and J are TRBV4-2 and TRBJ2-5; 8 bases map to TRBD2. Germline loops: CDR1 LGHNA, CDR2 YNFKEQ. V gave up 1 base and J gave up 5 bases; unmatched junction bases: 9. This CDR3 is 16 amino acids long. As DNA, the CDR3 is TGTGCCAGCAGCCAAGCAACCGGGACTAGTGATGAGACCCAGTACTTC. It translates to CASSQATGTSDETQYF.

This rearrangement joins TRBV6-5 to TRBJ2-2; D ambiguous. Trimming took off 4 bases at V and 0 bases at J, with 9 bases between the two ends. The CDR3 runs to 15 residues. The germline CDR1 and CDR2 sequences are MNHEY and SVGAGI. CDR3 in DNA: TGTGCCAGCAGTTCAGTAAAAGCGAACACCGGGGAGCTGTTTTTT. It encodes CASSSVKANTGELFF.